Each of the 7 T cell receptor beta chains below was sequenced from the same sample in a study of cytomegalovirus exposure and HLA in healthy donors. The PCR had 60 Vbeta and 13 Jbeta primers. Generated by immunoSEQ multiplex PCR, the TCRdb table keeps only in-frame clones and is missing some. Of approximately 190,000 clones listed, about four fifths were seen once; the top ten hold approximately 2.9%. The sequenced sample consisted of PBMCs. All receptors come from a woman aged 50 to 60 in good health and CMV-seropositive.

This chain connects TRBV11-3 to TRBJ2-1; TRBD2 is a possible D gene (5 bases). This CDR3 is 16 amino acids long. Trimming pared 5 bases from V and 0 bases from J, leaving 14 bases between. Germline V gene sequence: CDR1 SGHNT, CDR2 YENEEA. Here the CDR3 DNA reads TGTGCCAGCAGCAAGGCGGGCACCAGCTCCTACAATGAGCAGTTCTTC. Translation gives CASSKAGTSSYNEQFF. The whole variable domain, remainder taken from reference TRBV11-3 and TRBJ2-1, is EAGVVQSPRYKIIEKKQPVAFWCNPISGHNTLYWYLQNLGQGPELLIRYENEEAVDDSQLPKDRFSAERLKGVDSTLKIQPAELGDSAVYLCASSKAGTSSYNEQFFGPGTRLTVL.

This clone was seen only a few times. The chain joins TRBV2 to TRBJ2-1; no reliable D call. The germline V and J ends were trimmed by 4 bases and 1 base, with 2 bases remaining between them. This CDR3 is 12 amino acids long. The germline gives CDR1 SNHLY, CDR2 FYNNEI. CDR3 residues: CASSASYNEQFF. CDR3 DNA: TGTGCCAGCAGTGCATCCTACAATGAGCAGTTCTTC.

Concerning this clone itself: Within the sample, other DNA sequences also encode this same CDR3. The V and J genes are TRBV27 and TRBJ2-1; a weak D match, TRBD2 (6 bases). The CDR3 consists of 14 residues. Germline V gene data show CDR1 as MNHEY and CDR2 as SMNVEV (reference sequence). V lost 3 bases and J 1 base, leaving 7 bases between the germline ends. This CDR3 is CASSLRGSYNEQFF. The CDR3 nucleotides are TGTGCCAGCAGTTTGCGGGGATCCTACAATGAGCAGTTCTTC.

The CDR3 region has the DNA TGTGCCAGCAGCTTGGACAGGGTAATTGTAGATACGCAGTATTTT. Its protein product is CASSLDRVIVDTQYF. The V and J genes are TRBV7-2 and TRBJ2-3, with 8 bases lining up with TRBD1. Losses at the gene ends were 3 bases for V and 5 bases for J; bases not matched to a gene: 7. Per the germline V gene, CDR1 is SGHTA and CDR2 is FQGNSA. The CDR3 runs to 15 residues.

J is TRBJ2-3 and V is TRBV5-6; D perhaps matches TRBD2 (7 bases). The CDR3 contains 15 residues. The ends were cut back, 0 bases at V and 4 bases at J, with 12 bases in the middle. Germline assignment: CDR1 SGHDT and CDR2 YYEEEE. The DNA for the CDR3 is TGTGCCAGCAGCTTGGTCGGCGGGGGCGCAGATACGCAGTATTTT. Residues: CASSLVGGGADTQYF.

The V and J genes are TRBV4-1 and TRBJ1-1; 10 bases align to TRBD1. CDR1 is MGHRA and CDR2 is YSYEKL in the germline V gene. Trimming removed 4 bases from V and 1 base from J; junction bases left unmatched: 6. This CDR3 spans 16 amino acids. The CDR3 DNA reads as TGCGCCAGCAGCCCGACGACAGGGGGCCCGAACACTGAAGCTTTCTTT. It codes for CASSPTTGGPNTEAFF.

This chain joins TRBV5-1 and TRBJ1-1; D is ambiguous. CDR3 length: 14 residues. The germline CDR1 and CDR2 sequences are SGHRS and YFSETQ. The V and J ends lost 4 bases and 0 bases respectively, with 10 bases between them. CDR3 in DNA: TGCGCCAGCAGCCCTAGCGAGTTGAACACTGAAGCTTTCTTT. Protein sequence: CASSPSELNTEAFF.